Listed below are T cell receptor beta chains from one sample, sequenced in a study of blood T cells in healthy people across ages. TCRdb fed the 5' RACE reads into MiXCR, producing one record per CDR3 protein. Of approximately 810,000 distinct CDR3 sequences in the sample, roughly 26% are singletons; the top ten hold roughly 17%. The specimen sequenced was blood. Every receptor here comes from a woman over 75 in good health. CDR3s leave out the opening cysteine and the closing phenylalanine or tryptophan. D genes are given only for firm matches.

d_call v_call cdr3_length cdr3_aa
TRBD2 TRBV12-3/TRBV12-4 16 AGSLALAGGPSYNEQY
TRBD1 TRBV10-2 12 ASSGQGLSYEQY
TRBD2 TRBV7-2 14 ASSLSGLGGTKTQY
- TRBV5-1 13 ASSLGGQRDSPLH
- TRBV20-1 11 SARGPSNQPQH
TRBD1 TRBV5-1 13 ASGSAQGSTDTQY
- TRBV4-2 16 ASSQELLVGSNTDTQY
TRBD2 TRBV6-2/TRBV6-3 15 ASSYSTSGINTGELF
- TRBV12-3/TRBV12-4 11 ASSRNGVETQY
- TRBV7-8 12 ASARQANTGELF
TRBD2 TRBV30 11 AWHRGGSDTQY
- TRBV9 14 ASTLSLGALGETQY
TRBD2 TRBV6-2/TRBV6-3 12 ASSGEGLSYEQY
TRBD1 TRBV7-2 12 ASSLEGAIYGYT
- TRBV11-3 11 ASSLWGQETQF
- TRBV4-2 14 ASSQDRAGQNEKPF
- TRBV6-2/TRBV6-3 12 ASSSRGGRYEQY
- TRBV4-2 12 ASSQVEGIHEQY
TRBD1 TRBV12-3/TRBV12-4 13 ASSFVKGTGGGYT
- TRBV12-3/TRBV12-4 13 ASSELPRNQETQY
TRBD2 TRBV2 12 ACGGGPSTDTQY
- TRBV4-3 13 ASSQDVNRQETQY
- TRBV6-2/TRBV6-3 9 ASRYPGELF
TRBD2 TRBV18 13 ASSPSRGGTDTQY
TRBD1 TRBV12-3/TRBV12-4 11 ASRRTGGDGYT
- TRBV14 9 ASSQSALQF
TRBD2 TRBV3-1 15 ASSLRPGLANTGELF
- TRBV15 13 ATSSNSGGGETQY
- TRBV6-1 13 ASSEQGLTNYGYT
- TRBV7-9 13 ASSLDYRATGELF
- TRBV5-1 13 ASSFKLTQTYEQY
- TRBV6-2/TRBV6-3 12 ASTAGASNQPQH
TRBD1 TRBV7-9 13 ASSRDRRPNQPQH
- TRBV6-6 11 ATCQVNTGERF
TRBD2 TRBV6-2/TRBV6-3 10 ASSSLAGEQY
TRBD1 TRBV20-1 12 SARGGTGGGEQY
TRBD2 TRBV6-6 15 ASSSGRGGRSTDTQY
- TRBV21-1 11 ASSNDFQETQY
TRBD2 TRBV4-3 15 ASSQDVQRGGLDTQY
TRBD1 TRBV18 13 ASSPGTGMYNEQF
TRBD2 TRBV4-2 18 ASSQLSWTSEGPSTDTQY
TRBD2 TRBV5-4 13 ASSFGMGLAYEQY
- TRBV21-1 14 ASSKARQKSYNEQY
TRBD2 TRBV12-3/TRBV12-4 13 ASRIAGSSRDTQY
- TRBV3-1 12 ASSPKLSGAEAF